This is a list of T cell receptor beta chains from one sample in a study of cytomegalovirus exposure and HLA in healthy donors. Libraries were prepared by immunoSEQ multiplex PCR; TCRdb keeps only in-frame clonotypes and omits some of them. The data hold approximately 200,000 clones, with roughly 80% observed a single time. Sequenced: PBMCs. Every receptor here comes from a woman aged 25 to 45 in good health and CMV-seropositive. Each CDR3 is given with its conserved first and last residue. The order of the fields is V gene, J gene, CDR3 protein.

TRBV23-1	TRBJ2-7	CASSHTGGQGDSYEQYF
TRBV11-2	TRBJ2-5	CASSLKTSGRHYF
TRBV11-1	TRBJ1-2	CASSPGGQGGYTF
TRBV14	TRBJ2-3	CASSQRQGRGTDTQYF
TRBV9	TRBJ2-1	CASSVVTGSAYNEQFF
TRBV11-2	TRBJ2-5	CASSLVVQEETQYF
TRBV7-9	TRBJ2-5	CASMGPPYETQYF
TRBV4-2	TRBJ2-2	CASSQDNQVWAGGELFF
TRBV6-5	TRBJ2-1	CASSYMRGTYNEQFF
TRBV28	TRBJ1-5	CASIRDRVSNQPQHF
TRBV5-1	TRBJ2-5	CASSSRFGETQYF
TRBV5-1	TRBJ2-7	CASSLGTGETYEQYF
TRBV6-5	TRBJ2-7	CASKSDRGNYEQYF
TRBV7-8	TRBJ1-4	CASSLRTPGREKLFF
TRBV10-1	TRBJ2-1	CASSGAGTGVNEQFF
TRBV6-6	TRBJ2-7	CASSQNMGGSRQYF
TRBV28	TRBJ1-1	CASKQGRNTEAFF
TRBV27	TRBJ2-5	CASSESSGRYQETQYF
TRBV21-1	TRBJ2-3	CASSKRNGSGSTDTQYF
TRBV13	TRBJ2-1	CASSSRLIYNEQFF
TRBV6-4	TRBJ2-1	CASSPRAGEVGEQFF
TRBV6-5	TRBJ1-1	CASSRGGQGFFFF
TRBV5-1	TRBJ2-5	CASSLEETQYF
TRBV7-2	TRBJ2-1	CASSSTASGGYNEQFF
TRBV19	TRBJ2-1	CASSIRFEVLVGSYNEQFF
TRBV7-2	TRBJ1-2	CASSLETGVAPQYGYTF
TRBV27	TRBJ2-1	CASSLRGPYNEQFF
TRBV2	TRBJ2-3	CASSQGGGDTQYF
TRBV11-2	TRBJ1-2	CASRPIRTGRGGYTF
TRBV6-6	-	CASSGDSFYEQYF
TRBV27	TRBJ2-3	CAVWDRVVDTQYF
TRBV10-3	TRBJ1-2	CAISGLYGYTF
TRBV7-9	TRBJ2-5	CASSPIRETQYF
TRBV7-9	TRBJ2-7	CASSLVLAGAGRDYEQYF
TRBV4-3	TRBJ2-7	CASSQGGGTGDYEQYF
TRBV27	-	CASSLLSGKWDEQYF
TRBV19	TRBJ2-7	CASAPGQRTYEQYF
TRBV2	TRBJ2-2	CASTPVSGGTGELFF